These 18 T cell receptor beta chains share one sample of origin, sequenced in a study of molecular identifiers for immune sequencing clone quantification. TCRdb called the PCR reads again in MiXCR, with one record for every CDR3 protein. The sample lists about 630,000 distinct CDR3 sequences, 25% occurring once. Sequencing input: naive CD8+ T cells from blood, with Jurkat cell RNA spiked in. Indicated subset: FACS-sorted CD8+CD4-CCR7+CD45RA+ naive T cells. The source of these receptors is a human donor in good health. Some libraries in this study had Jurkat cell RNA spiked in.

This clonotype was counted ten times or more. V gene TRBV15 combines with J gene TRBJ2-5, with D unresolved. The CDR3 has 14 residues. Between the trimmed V and J ends, which lost 0 bases and 2 bases, there was a span of 7 bases. Per germline, CDR1 LNHNV and CDR2 YYDKDF (reference sequence). The CDR3 protein is CATSRDRMQETQYF. The CDR3 coding sequence is TGTGCCACCAGCAGAGACAGAATGCAAGAGACCCAGTACTTC.

The rearrangement uses TRBV21-1 and TRBJ2-5; TRBD1, the table's D call, was not compared with the DNA. TRBV21-1 is reported as a pseudogene. The CDR3 runs to 17 residues. The CDR3 spells CASSKARTEFYQETQYF. The CDR3 bases are TGTGCCAGCAGCAAAGCAAGGACAGAGTTCTACCAAGAGACCCAGTACTTC.

The table lists this clonotype with a few counts. The chain couples TRBV6-2 or TRBV6-3 to TRBJ2-5; D uncertain. The germline gives CDR1 MNHEY, CDR2 SVGEGT. V lost 5 bases to trimming and J lost 2 bases, with 12 bases between them. This CDR3 contains 14 residues. The DNA for the CDR3 is TGTGCCAGCAGTGCCGCGGTAAGGCAAGAGACCCAGTACTTC. Protein product: CASSAAVRQETQYF.

Many counts were recorded for this clonotype. The CDR3 region is CASRETTGMNTEAFF. In DNA form, the CDR3 reads TGCGCCAGCAGGGAAACGACAGGGATGAACACTGAAGCTTTCTTT. The chain links TRBV4-3 to TRBJ1-1; 7 nucleotides align to TRBD1. CDR3 size: 15 residues. The V gene's germline CDR1 is LGHNA and CDR2 YSLEER. Trimming took 6 bases from V and 0 from J; bases not matched to a gene: 7.

V usage is TRBV27 and J usage is TRBJ2-7, with 8 positions matching TRBD1. This CDR3 spans 13 amino acids. Germline CDR1 MNHEY, CDR2 SMNVEV (reference sequence). J was trimmed by 9 bases and V by 5 bases; bases with no gene match: 9. The CDR3 reads CASSPQTGDGQYF. CDR3 nucleotide sequence: TGTGCCAGCAGTCCTCAGACAGGGGACGGGCAGTACTTC.

This clonotype has a count of ten or more. This chain's CDR3 is CSVFGLAKNIQYF. CDR3 nucleotide sequence: TGCAGCGTTTTCGGTCTAGCCAAAAACATTCAGTACTTC. The chain joins TRBV29-1 to TRBJ2-4; no definite D call. From germline, CDR1 is SQVTM and CDR2 ANQGSEA. The CDR3 has 13 residues. Trimming cost V 5 bases and J 0 bases, with 8 bases left between them.

This clonotype was counted at least ten times. The genes are TRBV7-9 and TRBJ1-3, with D maybe TRBD1 (6 bases). The CDR3 totals 14 residues. The germline V gene encodes CDR1 SEHNR and CDR2 FQNEAQ (reference sequence). The V gene lost 5 bases and the J gene lost 4 bases, with 12 bases spanning the gap. The CDR3 spells CASSPRGSGNTIYF. CDR3 bases: TGTGCCAGCAGCCCCAGGGGATCCGGAAACACCATATATTTT.

This clonotype occurred many times. The V gene is TRBV5-5, the J gene TRBJ1-1, with D unresolved. This CDR3 spans 13 amino acids. Germline CDR1 and CDR2: SGHKS and YYEKEE (reference sequence). Between the trimmed V and J ends, which lost 3 bases and 2 bases, there was a span of 8 bases. CDR3 sequence reads: CASSSYINTEAFF. CDR3 DNA sequence: TGTGCCAGCAGCTCTTACATAAACACTGAAGCTTTCTTT.

Of note for this clonotype: A single base separates this from a much larger clone, so it may be a read error. This rearrangement joins TRBV4-1 to TRBJ2-3; no clear D. From germline, CDR1 is MGHRA and CDR2 YSYEKL. Trimming cost V 8 bases and J 1 base, with 13 bases left between them. The CDR3 has 14 residues. The DNA of the CDR3 is TGCGCCAGCCAGAGTCTAGTTGGCACAGATACGCAGTATTTT. Protein product: CASQSLVGTDTQYF.

The chain couples TRBV6-2 or TRBV6-3 to TRBJ2-7; 8 bases fit TRBD1. Trimming removed 6 bases from V and 3 bases from J; junction bases left unmatched: 10. The CDR3 runs 15 residues. Germline V lookup: CDR1 MNHEY, CDR2 SVGEGT. The CDR3 here is CASRNLRQGSYEQYF. The DNA of the CDR3 is TGTGCCAGCAGAAATCTTAGACAGGGGAGCTACGAGCAGTACTTC.

The rearrangement links TRBV9 to TRBJ2-2; unclear D gene. The CDR3 loop spans 17 amino acids. V was shortened by 4 bases and J by 2 bases, with 18 bases between the two germline ends. CDR1 is SGDLS, CDR2 YYNGEE, per germline. CDR3 region: CASSYPVDQTNTGELFF. CDR3 DNA sequence: TGTGCCAGCAGCTACCCGGTGGACCAGACTAACACCGGGGAGCTGTTTTTT.

On this clonotype: Germline and junction disagree at one end, which may indicate a read error. The V call is TRBV19, the J call TRBJ2-7; D call uncertain. The germline V gene has CDR1 LNHDA and CDR2 SQIVND (reference sequence). The CDR3 totals 14 residues. The CDR3 protein is CASSPEIFRYERYF. The CDR3 coding sequence is TGTGCCAGTAGTCCAGAGATTTTCCGCTACGAGCGGTACTTC.

This clonotype was counted at least ten times. V and J are TRBV6-2 or TRBV6-3 and TRBJ2-7; D unresolved. Germline-derived CDR1 and CDR2 are MNHEY and SVGEGT. V shed 6 bases and J shed 5 bases, with 14 bases lying between them. This CDR3 spans 13 amino acids. CDR3 coding DNA: TGTGCCAGCAGCAGTTACCATGGGGACGAGCAGTACTTC. Encoded protein: CASSSYHGDEQYF.

This clonotype was observed many times. The chain links TRBV7-9 to TRBJ1-2; 7 bases line up with TRBD1. Trimming took 4 bases from V and 4 from J; bases not matched to a gene: 12. The germline V gene has CDR1 SEHNR and CDR2 FQNEAQ (reference sequence). This CDR3 contains 16 residues. CDR3 bases: TGTGCCAGCAGCTCCCCTTGGGAAGGGGGCTTCTATGGCTACACCTTC. This gives the protein CASSSPWEGGFYGYTF.

This chain links TRBV3-1 with TRBJ1-2; 11 nucleotides match TRBD1. The CDR3 has 13 amino acids. The J segment lost 8 bases and the V segment lost 4 bases, leaving 3 bases of the junction unmatched. CDR1 and CDR2 from the germline V gene are LGHDT and YNNKEL (reference sequence). The CDR3 DNA follows: TGTGCCAGCAGCCGGACAGGGGGCGACGGCTACACCTTC. Residues: CASSRTGGDGYTF.

Comments on this clonotype: One end of the junction is discordant with germline, which a read error may explain. CDR3 protein: CSVGLRLATGGLFF. CDR3 coding DNA: TGCAGCGTAGGACTACGACTAGCCACCGGGGGGCTGTTTTTT. The chain couples TRBV29-1 to TRBJ2-2; TRBD2 aligns across 7 bases. The CDR3 is made up of 14 amino acids. Germline CDR1 SQVTM, CDR2 ANQGSEA.

This clonotype was detected ten times or more. The chain combines TRBV20-1 with TRBJ2-7; 9 positions match TRBD1. This CDR3 spans 14 amino acids. Per the germline V gene, CDR1 is DFQATT and CDR2 is SNEGSKA (reference sequence). The V gene end was trimmed by 6 bases and the J gene end by 6 bases; junction bases not matched to a gene: 12. CDR3 sequence: CSATGTGFDFEQYF. CDR3 bases: TGCAGTGCAACCGGGACAGGGTTTGACTTCGAGCAGTACTTC.

Turning to this clonotype: One base away lies a much larger clone, so this may be a sequencing read error. The J gene is TRBJ1-1, the V gene TRBV7-6, with a weak D call TRBD1 (6 bases). Germline CDR1 is SGHVS and CDR2 is FNYEAQ. The CDR3 spans 13 residues. Trimming removed 6 bases at V and 5 bases at J, with 13 bases between. CDR3 sequence: CASRSGHGTEAFF. Written as DNA, the CDR3 is TGTGCCAGCAGATCGGGACATGGGACTGAAGCTTTCTTT.